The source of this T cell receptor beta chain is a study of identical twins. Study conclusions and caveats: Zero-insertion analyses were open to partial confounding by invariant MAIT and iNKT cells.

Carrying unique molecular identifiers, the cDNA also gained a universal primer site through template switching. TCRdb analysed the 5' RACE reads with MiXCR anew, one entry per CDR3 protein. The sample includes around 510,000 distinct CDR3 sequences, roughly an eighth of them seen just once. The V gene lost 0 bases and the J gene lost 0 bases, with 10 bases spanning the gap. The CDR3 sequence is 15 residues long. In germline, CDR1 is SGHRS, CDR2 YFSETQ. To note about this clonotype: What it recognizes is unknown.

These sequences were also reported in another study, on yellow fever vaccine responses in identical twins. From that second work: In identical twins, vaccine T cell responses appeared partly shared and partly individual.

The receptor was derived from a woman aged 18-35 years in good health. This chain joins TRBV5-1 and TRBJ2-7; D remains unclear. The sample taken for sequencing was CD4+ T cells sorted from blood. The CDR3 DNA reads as TGCGCCAGCAGCTTGGAGACACCGAGCTCCTACGAGCAGTACTTC. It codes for CASSLETPSSYEQYF.